This T cell receptor beta chain comes out of a study of T-cell reconstitution after alpha-beta-depleted transplantation in children. This sample's TCRbeta library carried unique molecular identifier barcodes. From the PCR reads, TCRdb called clonotypes with MiXCR, one entry per CDR3 protein. Of some 350,000 distinct CDR3 sequences in the sample, about a tenth were seen once. The clonotype comes from a human donor who donated a stem cell graft to a child with acute lymphoblastic leukemia. Material: PBMCs from the stem cell graft donor, obtained from the stem cell graft.

CDR3 amino acids: CSARDPSGAGETQYF. The CDR3 region has the DNA TGCAGTGCTAGAGATCCGAGCGGGGCCGGGGAGACCCAGTACTTC. The chain joins TRBV20-1 to TRBJ2-5, with TRBD2 matching over 7 bases. V shed 0 bases, J shed 5 bases, and the junction held 9 bases outside the gene matches. Looked up from germline, CDR1 is DFQATT and CDR2 is SNEGSKA (reference sequence). This CDR3 contains 15 residues.